Detailed here is one T cell receptor beta chain. Its antigen remains unknown. The record originates from a study of shared clonotypes between healthy human individuals. In the study overall: Participating donors consisted of a couple of women and a few men aged 18 to 49.

Naive CD8 populations comprised CD45RO-negative cells positively selected for CCR7, excluding terminally differentiated effector memory CD45RA+ cells. The DNA input per sorted-subset replicate PCR was roughly 180 ng, corresponding to some 33,000 T cell genomes. Clones were sequenced by immunoSEQ multiplex PCR, and TCRdb holds only the in-frame ones, with some missing. This sample has around 2.1 million clones, with 93% found just once. Study-level points and caveats: Some clonotypes were shared by all four sorted-subset donors, while others were not shared. The non-shared ones had lower generation probabilities than the shared ones. Having only a few donors restricted how much genetic and exposure-history diversity was captured.

The sample taken for sequencing was naive CD8+ T cells from PBMCs. This receptor was obtained from a man between 18 and 29 years old in good health. Some clones in this sample may be carry-over from other donors' samples.

The CDR3 DNA reads as TGTGCCAGCAGCCCCGGAGATGAGCAGTTCTTC. Encoded protein: CASSPGDEQFF. The V call is TRBV6-6, the J call TRBJ2-1; D is ambiguous. This CDR3 contains 11 residues. CDR1 MNHNY and CDR2 SVGAGI come from the germline V gene (reference sequence). V was cut by 6 bases and J by 8 bases, with 8 bases left in between.